This T cell receptor beta chain was retrieved from a study of T-cell reconstitution after alpha-beta-depleted transplantation in children (dated by TCRdb to about 2016). Describing the broader study: T-cell immune reconstitution after TCRalphabeta/CD19-depleted allogeneic hematopoietic cell transplantation in children was quantitatively tracked in the study by means of TCR repertoire profiling.

This sample's treatment or condition label indicates: allogeneic hematopoietic cell transplantation with graft depleted of TCRalphabeta T cells and CD19 B cells. The transplant recipients were children given TCRalphabeta/CD19-depleted allogeneic hematopoietic cell grafts. Libraries were made using PCR. The instrument given in TCRdb is Illumina HiSeq 2500. Molecular barcoding was employed in the preparation of TCR libraries, with unique molecular identifiers being used to normalize TCRbeta repertoire quantification. TCRdb redid the processing of the public reads, applying fastp at Q25 and MiXCR, and retained in-frame beta chains. Rows matching on CDR3 protein sequence are summarized as one entry with the most common DNA and genes. This sample is represented by about 350,000 distinct CDR3 sequences; about 16% of them were singletons. About 41% of the sample goes to the ten largest clones. As concerns this clonotype: Its antigen has not been determined. No qualities accompany the bases; no much larger clone lies one base away.

General study outcomes and caveats: The apparently early alphabetaT-cell count recovery about two months after transplant was reportedly dependent on only several hundred rapidly expanded clones derived from non-depleted graft cells. The frequencies of hyperexpanded clones fell over the following months, and after one year, T-cell counts and TCRbeta diversity were mostly attributed to newly produced T cells. In some patients, the high TCRbeta diversity seen at day 60 was put down to recipient T cells and intrathymic progenitors that had survived conditioning.

The source of this sequence is a male patient under 10 years old who had a stem cell transplant for acute lymphoblastic leukemia, so the T cells may come from the graft donor. The sequenced sample was PBMCs, mostly from graft donor cells, obtained 360 days after TCRalphabeta/CD19-depleted stem cell transplant.

The DNA sequence follows: TGCGCCAGCAGCGATTTCCCGACAGGGGTGAGGATCACCGGGGAGCTGTTTTTT. Protein translation: CASSDFPTGVRITGELFF. The rearrangement joined TRBV5-1 to TRBJ2-2; the central 8 bases match TRBD1. From the cysteine up to the phenylalanine, the CDR3 has a length of 18 residues. The DNA shown is the 54-base CDR3, in frame from base 1. From the germline V gene, CDR1 is SGHRS and CDR2 is YFSETQ. Trimming removed 4 bases from V and 4 bases from J; the gene matches leave 15 bases unexplained.